These T cell receptor beta chains were read from a single sample in a study of T cells after yellow fever vaccination. TCRdb reprocessed the 5' RACE reads with MiXCR, giving one entry per CDR3 protein. The repertoire includes nearly 350,000 distinct CDR3 sequences, about 8.3% of them detected once, and approximately 15% sits in the top ten. The material sequenced was PBMCs, taken roughly 47 days after the first yellow fever vaccination. The origin of the receptors is a man aged 18 to 35 who received the YFV17D yellow fever vaccine. CDR3s include the opening cysteine and the closing phenylalanine or tryptophan. The order of the fields is J gene, D gene, clone size, V gene, CDR3 DNA, CDR3 protein. A D gene is named only where the DNA matches it firmly. Rows give clone size only sometimes, using once, few, many, or a class for an expanded clone.

TRBJ1-5 | . | few | TRBV19 | TGTGCCAGTAGTCTGACACCTTATCAGCCCCAGCATTTT | CASSLTPYQPQHF
TRBJ2-7 | TRBD2 | . | TRBV7-2 | TGTGCCAGCAGCTTCCTAGCGGGCTACGAGCAGTACTTC | CASSFLAGYEQYF
TRBJ1-4 | . | many | TRBV7-2 | TGTGCCAGCAGCTCACAGGGAACTAATGAAAAACTTTTTTTT | CASSSQGTNEKLFF
TRBJ2-3 | . | few | TRBV10-3 | TGTGCCATCGGCCCCGAGGATACGCAGTATTTT | CAIGPEDTQYF
TRBJ1-6 | . | . | TRBV4-1 | TGCGCCAGCAGCCAAGATCGGAGAACAGGGTCACCCCTCCACTTT | CASSQDRRTGSPLHF
TRBJ2-7 | . | few | TRBV4-2 | TGTGCCAGCAGCCAAGAGAGCGTCTACGAGCAGTACTTC | CASSQESVYEQYF
TRBJ2-7 | . | few | TRBV5-1 | TGCGCCAGCAGCTTGGGGGTGGGATTTGGTAGCGAGCAGTACTTC | CASSLGVGFGSEQYF
TRBJ2-7 | TRBD2 | few | TRBV18 | TGTGCCAGCTCCCCGACTAGCGGGGGTACCTACGAGCAGTACTTC | CASSPTSGGTYEQYF
TRBJ2-4 | TRBD1 | many | TRBV4-1 | TGCGCCAGCAGCCAAGTCGTCCGGGACAGAAAAAACATTCAGTACTTC | CASSQVVRDRKNIQYF
TRBJ2-2 | . | . | TRBV11-2 | TGTGCCAGCAGCTCTTTGGGGGGGGCCCACGGGGAGCTGTTTTTT | CASSSLGGAHGELFF
TRBJ2-1 | TRBD2 | few | TRBV29-1 | TGCAGCGTTGATTTAGCGGGCGGCAATGAGCAGTTCTTC | CSVDLAGGNEQFF
TRBJ2-4 | TRBD2 | . | TRBV7-9 | TGTGCCAGCAGCCCGCCGAGCGGGGGCCACAAAAACATTCAGTACTTC | CASSPPSGGHKNIQYF
TRBJ2-2 | . | . | TRBV18 | TGTGCCAGCTCACTGGGACACCAAACCGGGGAGCTGTTTTTT | CASSLGHQTGELFF
TRBJ2-5 | . | . | TRBV7-9 | TGTGCCAGCAGCTTATTGGGCAGGGTACAAGAGACCCAGTACTTC | CASSLLGRVQETQYF
TRBJ1-3 | . | few | TRBV29-1 | TGCAGCGTTGATCGCAGGGATAGTGGAAACACCATATATTTT | CSVDRRDSGNTIYF
TRBJ2-7 | . | few | TRBV18 | TGTGCCAGCTCATTGGACGGCCTCTCCTACGAGCAGTACTTC | CASSLDGLSYEQYF
TRBJ1-2 | . | . | TRBV7-9 | TGTGCCAGCAGCTTGGGGGGCGGGGCCGCCTATGGCTACACCTTC | CASSLGGGAAYGYTF
TRBJ2-5 | TRBD2 | . | TRBV6-1 | TGTGCCAGCAGTCAAATAGCGGGGGACTATGGTGAGACCCAGTACTTC | CASSQIAGDYGETQYF
TRBJ2-3 | . | . | TRBV3-1 | TGTGCCAGCAGCCAACGGGGGCAGGCGTATACGCAGTATTTT | CASSQRGQAYTQYF
TRBJ2-7 | . | . | TRBV7-2 | TGTGCCAGCAGCTTAGATCCGGGGGCCGACGAGCAGTACTTC | CASSLDPGADEQYF
TRBJ2-2 | . | many | TRBV20-1 | TGCAGTGCTAGCGGGGGCCAGAACACCGGGGAGCTGTTTTTT | CSASGGQNTGELFF
TRBJ1-5 | TRBD1 | few | TRBV5-4 | TGTGCCAGCAGCTTGGACAGGGGGCTAGATCAGCCCCAGCATTTT | CASSLDRGLDQPQHF
TRBJ2-7 | . | few | TRBV4-3 | TGCGCCAGCAGCCAAGTGGCGGCCTCCTACGAGCAGTACTTC | CASSQVAASYEQYF
TRBJ2-5 | TRBD2 | . | TRBV5-1 | TGCGCCAGCAGCCCACCGGAGGGCGGGGGATCCCAGCGGACCCAGTACTTC | CASSPPEGGGSQRTQYF
TRBJ2-3 | . | . | TRBV24-1 | TGTGCCACCAGTGATTTGCTTCTGGATTCCACAGATACGCAGTATTTT | CATSDLLLDSTDTQYF
TRBJ1-5 | TRBD1 | few | TRBV6-1 | TGTGCCAGCAGCCGGGACAGGGCGGACAATCAGCCCCAGCATTTT | CASSRDRADNQPQHF
TRBJ2-5 | . | few | TRBV2 | TGTGCCAGCCCCTTGGGTAGGCTAAACCAAGAGACCCAGTACTTC | CASPLGRLNQETQYF
TRBJ2-1 | . | many | TRBV5-6 | TGTGCCAGCAGCTTGGGTGAGCTTTCCTACAATGAGCAGTTCTTC | CASSLGELSYNEQFF
TRBJ1-2 | . | many | TRBV6-2/TRBV6-3 | TGTGCCAGCAGTTACTCTACTGGCTACACCTTC | CASSYSTGYTF
TRBJ2-2 | . | few | TRBV9 | TGTGCCAGCAGCGTAGCCCTTCTTGGCAGGGGGGGGAAGGAGGAGCTGTTTTTT | CASSVALLGRGGKEELFF
TRBJ2-3 | TRBD2 | . | TRBV4-1 | TGCGCCAGCAGCCAAGAACGCCTAGCGGGGGCCGCGACTAGCACAGATACGCAGTATTTT | CASSQERLAGAATSTDTQYF
TRBJ1-6 | . | few | TRBV28 | TGTGCCAGCAGCCCCCCCCGGGGAGCCCTCCACTTT | CASSPPRGALHF
TRBJ1-4 | TRBD1 | . | TRBV6-1 | TGTGCCAGCAGCGCGGACAGGGTTAATGAAAAACTGTTTTTT | CASSADRVNEKLFF
TRBJ2-5 | . | many | TRBV5-4 | TGTGCCAGCAGCTTGGGCAGAGCCCAAGAGACCCAGTACTTC | CASSLGRAQETQYF
TRBJ1-2 | TRBD1 | . | TRBV7-2 | TGTGCCAGCACCCTGGGACAGGGCGGGATCATAAAGGGCTACACCTTC | CASTLGQGGIIKGYTF
TRBJ2-5 | . | . | TRBV11-2 | TGTGCCAGCAGCTTAAATAGATATGGCAGGGTCTTCCAAGAGACCCAGTACTTC | CASSLNRYGRVFQETQYF
TRBJ2-5 | . | few | TRBV6-6 | TGTGCCAGCGGGTCTCGGGAGACCCAGTACTTC | CASGSRETQYF